The 10 T cell receptor beta chains presented below share a single source sample, sequenced in a study of cytomegalovirus exposure and HLA in healthy donors. PCR amplification relied on 60 Vbeta primers (plus 13 Jbeta primers). TCRdb's table, derived via immunoSEQ multiplex PCR, lists solely in-frame clones and lacks some. Of roughly 90,000 clones listed, 80% to 90% are singletons. Sequences were obtained from PBMCs. Receptor source: a man aged 18 to 30 in good health and CMV-seronegative.

This clone was seen only once. J is TRBJ2-5 and V is TRBV21-1; the table assigns TRBD1, which was not confirmed against the DNA. TRBV21-1 is marked as a pseudogene. This CDR3 has 12 residues. The DNA of the CDR3 is TGTGCCAGGCCCGACAGGCCCGGACCCCAGTACTTC. Its protein is CARPDRPGPQYF.

The V call is TRBV15, the J call TRBJ1-6, with D unresolved. CDR3 length: 14 amino acids. Trimming shortened V by 3 bases and J by 5 bases, and 8 bases separated the two germline ends. Looked up from germline, CDR1 is LNHNV and CDR2 is YYDKDF (reference sequence). The CDR3 sequence: CATSRSSHNSPLHF. The CDR3, as DNA: TGTGCCACCAGCAGGAGTTCCCATAATTCACCCCTCCACTTT. Based on the CDR3 plus reference TRBV15 and TRBJ1-6, the full variable domain is DAMVIQNPRYQVTQFGKPVTLSCSQTLNHNVMYWYQQKSSQAPKLLFHYYDKDFNNEADTPDNFQSRRPNTSFCFLDIRSPGLGDTAMYLCATSRSSHNSPLHFGNGTRLTVT.

With respect to this clone: One end of the junction fails to match germline, which may point to a read error. The CDR3 coding sequence is TGTGCCAGCAGCGCCTATCGGCCGACTAGGGGAGGTGAGCGGTTCTTC. It yields the protein CASSAYRPTRGGERFF. The V and J genes are TRBV11-2 and TRBJ2-1, with D perhaps matching TRBD2 (6 bases). CDR3 size: 16 residues. From germline, CDR1 is SGHAT and CDR2 FQNNGV.

This clone was counted a single time. This chain links TRBV10-3 with TRBJ2-5; D not resolved. Germline V gives CDR1 ENHRY, CDR2 SYGVKD. V gave up 7 bases and J gave up 1 base, with 10 bases separating them. There are 13 residues in the CDR3. This CDR3 reads CAIMAGAQETQYF. The CDR3 DNA reads as TGTGCCATCATGGCAGGCGCCCAAGAGACCCAGTACTTC.

This chain joins TRBV2 and TRBJ2-5, with 10 bases identical to TRBD2. Germline CDR1 is SNHLY and CDR2 is FYNNEI. The length of the CDR3 is 16 residues. V lost 6 bases to trimming and J lost 5 bases; unmatched junction nucleotides: 12. The CDR3 bases are TGTGCCAGCAGCGCACGACTAGCGGGCGCAGGGGAGACCCAGTACTTC. Translating gives CASSARLAGAGETQYF.

The chain has TRBV5-6 and TRBJ2-5; perhaps TRBD1 as D (6 bases). This CDR3 is built from 14 residues. V was shortened by 0 bases and J by 7 bases, with 13 bases between the two germline ends. From germline, CDR1 is SGHDT and CDR2 YYEEEE. CDR3 DNA: TGTGCCAGCAGCTTGGGGACAGTCCGCGGGACCCAGTACTTC. This encodes CASSLGTVRGTQYF.

This rearrangement joins TRBV6-5 to TRBJ1-2; D gene unclear. V shed 8 bases and J shed 8 bases, with 15 bases lying between them. CDR3 length: 12 amino acids. CDR1 and CDR2 from the germline V gene are MNHEY and SVGAGI. Written as DNA, the CDR3 is TGTGCCAGCGGAGGGAGGGCGTGGGGCTACACCTTC. Translation gives CASGGRAWGYTF.

The chain joins TRBV7-3 to TRBJ2-2; D is possibly TRBD1 (6 bases). Trimming took 1 base from V and 8 from J, leaving 8 bases between them. The CDR3 runs 13 residues. Germline lookup yields CDR1 SGHTA and CDR2 FQGTGA. CDR3 nucleotides: TGTGCCAGCAGCTTAAACAGGGTGGGGGAGCTGTTTTTT. Its translation: CASSLNRVGELFF.

The chain employs TRBV7-2 and TRBJ1-4; the match to TRBD1 covers 8 bases. CDR1 SGHTA and CDR2 FQGNSA come from the germline V gene. This CDR3 contains 14 residues. V trimming: 6 bases; J trimming: 7 bases; junction bases outside the gene matches: 7. CDR3 in DNA: TGTGCCAGCAGGTCCGGACAGGGTGGTGAAAAACTGTTTTTT. It translates to CASRSGQGGEKLFF.

The CDR3 is CASSALRDRRTGELFF. Written as DNA, the CDR3 is TGTGCCAGTAGCGCGCTCCGGGACAGAAGGACCGGGGAGCTGTTTTTT. The genes are TRBV19 and TRBJ2-2; 7 nucleotides align to TRBD1. The CDR3 covers 16 residues. Per the germline V gene, CDR1 is LNHDA and CDR2 is SQIVND (reference sequence). With V trimmed by 6 bases and J by 5 bases, 12 bases remained unmatched.